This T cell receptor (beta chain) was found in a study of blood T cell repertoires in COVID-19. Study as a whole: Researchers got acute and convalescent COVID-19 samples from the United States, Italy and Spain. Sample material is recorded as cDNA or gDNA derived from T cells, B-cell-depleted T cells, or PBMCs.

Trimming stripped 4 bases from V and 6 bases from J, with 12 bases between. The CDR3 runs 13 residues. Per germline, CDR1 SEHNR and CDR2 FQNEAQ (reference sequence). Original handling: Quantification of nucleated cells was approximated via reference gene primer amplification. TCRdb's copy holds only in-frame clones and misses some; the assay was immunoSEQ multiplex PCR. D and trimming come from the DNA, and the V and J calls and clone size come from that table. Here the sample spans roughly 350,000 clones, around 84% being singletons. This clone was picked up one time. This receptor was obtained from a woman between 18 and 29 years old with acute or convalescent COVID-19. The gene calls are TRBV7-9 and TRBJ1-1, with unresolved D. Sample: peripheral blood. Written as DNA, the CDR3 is TGTGCCAGCAGCTCGCTCCTGAGCTCTGAAGCTTTCTTT. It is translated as CASSSLLSSEAFF.